The rows below give T cell receptor beta chains drawn from one sample of a study of CD8 T cells in ankylosing spondylitis. TCRdb re-analysed the 5' RACE reads in MiXCR, keeping a single row per CDR3 protein. In the table there are about 840,000 distinct CDR3 sequences, 10% to 15% of which are singletons. The sample comprised blood, either unsorted or a sorted T cell fraction (not recorded which). These receptors were obtained from a male donor with ankylosing spondylitis. The CDR3 runs from the conserved cysteine through the conserved F or W. Each record gives: J gene, D gene, clone size, V gene, CDR3 protein, CDR3 DNA. A D gene is named only where the DNA matches it firmly. The size entry is marked missing in some rows and otherwise reads once, few, many or a size class.

>TRBJ2-7|TRBD2|.|TRBV20-1
CSARDPLTGGGNEQYF
TGCAGTGCTAGAGATCCCCTAACGGGAGGAGGAAACGAGCAGTACTTC
>TRBJ1-2|.|.|TRBV4-2
CASSRGQENYGYTF
TGTGCCAGCAGCCGGGGGCAGGAGAACTATGGCTACACCTTC
>TRBJ2-3|.|once|TRBV5-1
CASSPRGGGPTGVNTQYF
TGCGCCAGCAGCCCCCGGGGCGGGGGCCCTACCGGCGTAAATACGCAGTATTTT
>TRBJ1-5|.|.|TRBV20-1
CSARSKRSHWSNQPQHF
TGCAGTGCTAGAAGTAAGCGGTCCCACTGGAGCAATCAGCCCCAGCATTTT
>TRBJ2-1|.|.|TRBV10-3
CAISVASSYNEQFF
TGTGCCATCAGTGTAGCGAGCTCCTACAATGAGCAGTTCTTC
>TRBJ2-1|TRBD2|few|TRBV29-1
CSVGWRLGASGGPQFF
TGCAGCGTGGGGTGGAGGCTTGGGGCTAGCGGGGGGCCGCAGTTCTTC
>TRBJ2-1|TRBD2|few|TRBV20-1
CSARMAGGPGYNEQFF
TGCAGTGCTAGAATGGCGGGGGGGCCTGGGTACAATGAGCAGTTCTTC
>TRBJ1-6|.|.|TRBV6-2/TRBV6-3
CASSAGEYSPLHF
TGTGCCAGCAGCGCGGGGGAATATTCACCCCTCCACTTT
>TRBJ1-3|.|.|TRBV6-2/TRBV6-3
CASSRPGEASGNTIYF
TGTGCCAGCAGTCGCCCCGGAGAAGCCTCTGGAAACACCATATATTTT
>TRBJ2-7|.|many|TRBV5-1
CASSQGIGYEQYF
TGCGCCAGCAGTCAAGGGATAGGCTACGAGCAGTACTTC
>TRBJ2-7|.|.|TRBV18
CASSSNPTYEQYF
TGTGCCAGCTCATCAAATCCGACCTACGAGCAGTACTTC